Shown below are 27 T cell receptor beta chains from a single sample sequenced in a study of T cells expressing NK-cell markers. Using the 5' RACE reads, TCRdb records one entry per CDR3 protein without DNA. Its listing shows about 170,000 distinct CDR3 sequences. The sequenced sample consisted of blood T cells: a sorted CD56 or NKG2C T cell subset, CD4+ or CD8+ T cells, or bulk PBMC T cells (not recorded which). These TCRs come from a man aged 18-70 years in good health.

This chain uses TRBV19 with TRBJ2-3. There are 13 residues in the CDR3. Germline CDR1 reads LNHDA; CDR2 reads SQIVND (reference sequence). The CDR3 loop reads CASSIVTTDTQYF.

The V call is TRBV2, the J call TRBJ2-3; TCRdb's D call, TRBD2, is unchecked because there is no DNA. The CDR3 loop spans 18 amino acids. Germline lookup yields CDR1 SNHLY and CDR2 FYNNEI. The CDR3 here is CASTFGGLAGISTDTQYF.

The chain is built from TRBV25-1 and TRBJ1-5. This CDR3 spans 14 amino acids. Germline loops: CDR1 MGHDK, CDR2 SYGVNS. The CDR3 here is CASSDTGSSMPQHF.

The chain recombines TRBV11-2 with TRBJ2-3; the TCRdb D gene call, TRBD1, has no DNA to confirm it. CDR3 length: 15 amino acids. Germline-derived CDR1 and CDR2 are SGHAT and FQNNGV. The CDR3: CASSLRDTSTDTQYF.

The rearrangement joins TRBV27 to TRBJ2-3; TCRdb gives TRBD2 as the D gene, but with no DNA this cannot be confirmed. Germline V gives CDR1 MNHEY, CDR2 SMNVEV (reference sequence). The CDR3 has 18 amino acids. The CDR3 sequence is CASSPYGARGVSTDTQYF.

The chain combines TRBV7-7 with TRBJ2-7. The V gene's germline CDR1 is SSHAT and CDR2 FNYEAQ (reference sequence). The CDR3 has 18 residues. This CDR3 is CASSPYNKSGRLSYEQYF.

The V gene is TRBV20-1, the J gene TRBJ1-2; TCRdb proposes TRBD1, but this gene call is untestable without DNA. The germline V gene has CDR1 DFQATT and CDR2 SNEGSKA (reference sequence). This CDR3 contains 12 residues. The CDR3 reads CSAPRGVRGYTF.

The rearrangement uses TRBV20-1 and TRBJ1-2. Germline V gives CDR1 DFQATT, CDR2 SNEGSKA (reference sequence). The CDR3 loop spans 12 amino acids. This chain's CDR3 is CSARDFGSGYTF.

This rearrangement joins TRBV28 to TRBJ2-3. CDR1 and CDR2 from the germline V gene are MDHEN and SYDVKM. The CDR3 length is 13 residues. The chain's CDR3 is CASSFGEADTQYF.

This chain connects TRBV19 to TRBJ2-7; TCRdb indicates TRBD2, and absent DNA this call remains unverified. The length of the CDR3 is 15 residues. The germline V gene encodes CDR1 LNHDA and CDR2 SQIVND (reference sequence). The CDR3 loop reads CASSTSGTSNHEQYF.

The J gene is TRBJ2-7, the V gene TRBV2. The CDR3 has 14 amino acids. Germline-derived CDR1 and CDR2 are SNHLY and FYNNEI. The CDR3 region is CASSEMDPLYEQYF.

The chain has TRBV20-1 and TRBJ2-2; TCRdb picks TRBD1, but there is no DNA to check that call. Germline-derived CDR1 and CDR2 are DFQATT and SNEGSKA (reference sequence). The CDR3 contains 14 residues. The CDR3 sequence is CSAREGAESGELFF.

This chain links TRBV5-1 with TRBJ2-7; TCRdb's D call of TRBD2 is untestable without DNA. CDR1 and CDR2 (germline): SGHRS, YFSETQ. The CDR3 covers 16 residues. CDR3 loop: CASSELGLAASYEQYF.

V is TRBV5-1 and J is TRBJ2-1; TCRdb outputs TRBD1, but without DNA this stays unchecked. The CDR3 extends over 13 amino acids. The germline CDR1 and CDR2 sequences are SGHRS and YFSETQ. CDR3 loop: CASSEGQGWEQFF. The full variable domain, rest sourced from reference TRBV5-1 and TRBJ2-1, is KAGVTQTPRYLIKTRGQQVTLSCSPISGHRSVSWYQQTPGQGLQFLFEYFSETQRNKGNFPGRFSGRQFSNSRSEMNVSTLELGDSALYLCASSEGQGWEQFFGPGTRLTVL.

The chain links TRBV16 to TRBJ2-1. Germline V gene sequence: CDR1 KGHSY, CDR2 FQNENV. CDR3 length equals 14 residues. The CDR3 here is CASSQTNPYNEQFF. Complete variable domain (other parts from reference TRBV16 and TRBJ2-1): GEEVAQTPKHLVRGEGQKAKLYCAPIKGHSYVFWYQQVLKNEFKFLISFQNENVFDETGMPKERFSAKCLPNSPCSLEIQATKLEDSAVYFCASSQTNPYNEQFFGPGTRLTVL.

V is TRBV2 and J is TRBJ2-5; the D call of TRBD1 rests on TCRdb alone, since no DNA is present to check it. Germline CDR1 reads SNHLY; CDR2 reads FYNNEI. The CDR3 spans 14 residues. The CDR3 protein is CASRDSGGQETQYF.

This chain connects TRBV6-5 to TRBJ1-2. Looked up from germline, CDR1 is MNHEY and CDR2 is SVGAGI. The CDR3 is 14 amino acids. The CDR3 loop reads CASSYSTGGNGYTF.

The CDR3 reads CASSLVRQGARRNPGELFF. The chain combines TRBV5-1 with TRBJ2-2; TCRdb picks TRBD1, but there is no DNA to check that call. The V gene's germline CDR1 is SGHRS and CDR2 YFSETQ. The CDR3 extends over 19 amino acids.

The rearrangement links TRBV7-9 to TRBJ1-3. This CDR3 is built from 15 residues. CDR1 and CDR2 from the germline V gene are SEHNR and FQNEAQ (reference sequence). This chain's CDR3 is CASSLREDSGNTIYF. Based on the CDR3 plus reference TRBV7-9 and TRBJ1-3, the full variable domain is DTGVSQNPRHKITKRGQNVTFRCDPISEHNRLYWYRQTLGQGPEFLTYFQNEAQLEKSRLLSDRFSAERPKGSFSTLEIQRTEQGDSAMYLCASSLREDSGNTIYFGEGSWLTVV.

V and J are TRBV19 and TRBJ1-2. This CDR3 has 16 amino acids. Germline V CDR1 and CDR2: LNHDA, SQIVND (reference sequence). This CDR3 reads CASSRGTAWDKHGYTF.

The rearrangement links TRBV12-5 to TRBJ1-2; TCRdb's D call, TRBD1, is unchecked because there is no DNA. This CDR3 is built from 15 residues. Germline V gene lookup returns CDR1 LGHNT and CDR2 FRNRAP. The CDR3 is CASGWGTGVDYGYTF. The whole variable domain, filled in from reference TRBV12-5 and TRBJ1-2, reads DARVTQTPRHKVTEMGQEVTMRCQPILGHNTVFWYRQTMMQGLELLAYFRNRAPLDDSGMPKDRFSAEMPDATLATLKIQPSEPRDSAVYFCASGWGTGVDYGYTFGSGTRLTVV.

The CDR3 loop reads CASTLSPNNEQFF. The chain uses TRBV5-6 and TRBJ2-1; lacking DNA, the TRBD1 call made by TCRdb goes unchecked. Germline CDR1 reads SGHDT; CDR2 reads YYEEEE. The CDR3 consists of 13 residues. The variable domain in full, completed from reference TRBV5-6 and TRBJ2-1, reads DAGVTQSPTHLIKTRGQQVTLRCSPKSGHDTVSWYQQALGQGPQFIFQYYEEEERQRGNFPDRFSGHQFPNYSSELNVNALLLGDSALYLCASTLSPNNEQFFGPGTRLTVL.

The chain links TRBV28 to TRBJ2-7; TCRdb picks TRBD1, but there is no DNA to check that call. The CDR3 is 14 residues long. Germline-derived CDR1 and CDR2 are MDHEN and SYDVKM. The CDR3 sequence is CASRTGTGSYEQYF.

CDR3 sequence: CASSSASGEPEQYF. This chain joins TRBV12-3 or TRBV12-4 and TRBJ2-7; with no DNA, the TCRdb D assignment of TRBD2 cannot be verified. The CDR3 is 14 amino acids.

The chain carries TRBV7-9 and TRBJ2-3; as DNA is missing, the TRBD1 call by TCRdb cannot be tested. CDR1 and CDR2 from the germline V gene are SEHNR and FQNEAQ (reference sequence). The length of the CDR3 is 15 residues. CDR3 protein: CASSPPLGGTDTQYF.

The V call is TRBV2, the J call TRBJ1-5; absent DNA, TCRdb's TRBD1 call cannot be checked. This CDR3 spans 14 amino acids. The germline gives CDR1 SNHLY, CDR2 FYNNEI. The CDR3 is CASATVRDNQPQHF.

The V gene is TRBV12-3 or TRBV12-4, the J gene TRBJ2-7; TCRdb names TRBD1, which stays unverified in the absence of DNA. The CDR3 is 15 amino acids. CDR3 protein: CASSLGQGFFDEQYF.